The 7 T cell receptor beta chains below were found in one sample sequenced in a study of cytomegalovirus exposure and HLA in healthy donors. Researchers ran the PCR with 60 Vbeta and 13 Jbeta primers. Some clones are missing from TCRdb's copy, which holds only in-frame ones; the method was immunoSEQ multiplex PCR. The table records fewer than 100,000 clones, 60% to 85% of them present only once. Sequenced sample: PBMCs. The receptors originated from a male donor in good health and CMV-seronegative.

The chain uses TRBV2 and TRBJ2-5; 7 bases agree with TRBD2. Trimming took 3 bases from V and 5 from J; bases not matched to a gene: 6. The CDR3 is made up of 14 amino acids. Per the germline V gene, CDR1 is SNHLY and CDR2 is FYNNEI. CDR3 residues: CASSEGGEWETQYF. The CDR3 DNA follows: TGTGCCAGCAGTGAGGGAGGGGAATGGGAGACCCAGTACTTC.

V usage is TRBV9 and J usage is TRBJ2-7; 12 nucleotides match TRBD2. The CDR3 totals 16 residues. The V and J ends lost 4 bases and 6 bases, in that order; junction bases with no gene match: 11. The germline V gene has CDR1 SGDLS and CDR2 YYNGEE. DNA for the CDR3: TGTGCCAGCAGCCCCCGGACTAGCGGGGATCAGGGCGAGCAGTACTTC. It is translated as CASSPRTSGDQGEQYF.

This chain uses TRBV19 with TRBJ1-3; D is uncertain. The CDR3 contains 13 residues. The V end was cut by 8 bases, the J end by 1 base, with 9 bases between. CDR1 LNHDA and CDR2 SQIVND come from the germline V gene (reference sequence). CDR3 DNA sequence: TGTGCCAGTGACTCGGATTCTGGAAACACCATATATTTT. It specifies CASDSDSGNTIYF.

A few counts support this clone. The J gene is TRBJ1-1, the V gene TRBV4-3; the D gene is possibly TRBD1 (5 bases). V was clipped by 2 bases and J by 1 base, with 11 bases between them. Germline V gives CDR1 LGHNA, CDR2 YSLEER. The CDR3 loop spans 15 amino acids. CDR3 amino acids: CASSQLVGGNTEAFF. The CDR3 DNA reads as TGCGCCAGCAGCCAACTCGTGGGGGGGAACACTGAAGCTTTCTTT.

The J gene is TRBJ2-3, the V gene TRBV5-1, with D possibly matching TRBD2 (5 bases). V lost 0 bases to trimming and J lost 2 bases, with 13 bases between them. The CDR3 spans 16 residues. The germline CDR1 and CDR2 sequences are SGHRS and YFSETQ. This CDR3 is CASSLGTSPYTDTQYF. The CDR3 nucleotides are TGCGCCAGCAGCTTGGGGACTTCCCCATACACAGATACGCAGTATTTT.

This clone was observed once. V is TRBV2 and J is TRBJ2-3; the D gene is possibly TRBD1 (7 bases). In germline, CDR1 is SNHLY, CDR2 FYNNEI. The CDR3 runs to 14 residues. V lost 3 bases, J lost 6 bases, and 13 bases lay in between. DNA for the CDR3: TGTGCCAGCAGTGAGGGCAGGGGGGAGGATACGCAGTATTTT. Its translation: CASSEGRGEDTQYF.

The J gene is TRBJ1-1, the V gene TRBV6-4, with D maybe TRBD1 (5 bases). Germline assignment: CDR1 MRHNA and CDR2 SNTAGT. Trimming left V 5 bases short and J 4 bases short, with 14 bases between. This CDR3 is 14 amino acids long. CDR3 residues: CASSLEGSSTEAFF. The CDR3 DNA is TGTGCCAGCAGTTTGGAGGGGTCCAGCACTGAAGCTTTCTTT.